The 2 T cell receptor beta chains reported below all come from one sample, sequenced in a study of blood T cell repertoires in COVID-19. The data were produced by immunoSEQ multiplex PCR, yet TCRdb's version contains in-frame clones alone and is incomplete. Altogether approximately 230,000 clones are present, about 86% being singletons, with the ten largest covering about 1.3%. Sequenced input: peripheral blood. The receptors come from a man of 80 years or more with acute or convalescent COVID-19.

The V gene is TRBV29-1, the J gene TRBJ2-7, with D perhaps TRBD1 (6 bases). The CDR3 runs to 12 residues. V lost 5 bases to trimming and J lost 0 bases, with 8 bases between them. Germline CDR1 and CDR2: SQVTM and ANQGSEA. CDR3 amino acids: CSVMDSSYEQYF. The CDR3 region has the DNA TGCAGCGTTATGGACAGCTCCTACGAGCAGTACTTC.

The chain uses TRBV7-9 and TRBJ1-1, with D uncertain. The CDR3 is 14 amino acids. The V end was cut by 2 bases, the J end by 0 bases, with 7 bases between. Germline V gene sequence: CDR1 SEHNR, CDR2 FQNEAQ (reference sequence). The CDR3 DNA reads TGTGCCAGCAGCTTACTGAGGGTGAACACTGAAGCTTTCTTT. Amino acid sequence: CASSLLRVNTEAFF.